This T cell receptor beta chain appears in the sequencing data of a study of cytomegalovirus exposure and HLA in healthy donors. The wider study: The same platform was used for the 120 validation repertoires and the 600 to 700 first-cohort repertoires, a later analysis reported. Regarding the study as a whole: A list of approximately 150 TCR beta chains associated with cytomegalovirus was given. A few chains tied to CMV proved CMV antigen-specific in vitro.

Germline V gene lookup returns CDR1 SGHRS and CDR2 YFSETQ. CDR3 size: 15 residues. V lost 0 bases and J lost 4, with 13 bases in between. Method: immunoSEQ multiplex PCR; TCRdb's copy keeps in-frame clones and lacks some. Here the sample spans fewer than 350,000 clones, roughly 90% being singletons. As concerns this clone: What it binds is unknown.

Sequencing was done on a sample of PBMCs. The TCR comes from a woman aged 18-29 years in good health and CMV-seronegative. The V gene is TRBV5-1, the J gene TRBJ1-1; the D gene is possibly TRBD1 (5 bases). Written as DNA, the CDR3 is TGCGCCAGCAGCTTGGTTCAGGGCTGGGGCACTGAAGCTTTCTTT. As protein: CASSLVQGWGTEAFF.